This TCR beta chain was obtained from a study of cytomegalovirus exposure and HLA in healthy donors. Findings of the study overall: DRB1 had the most TCR associations and HLA-C the fewest, a later analysis found, with rates varying by HLA locus. A later analysis found that most CMV-associated TCR beta chains appeared HLA-restricted. Earlier results showed most TCR beta V segments being productive about 87% or about 30% of the time. CMV serostatus stood as the only immune exposure information on hand.

The study ran its PCR with 60 Vbeta and 13 Jbeta primers. Libraries were prepared by immunoSEQ multiplex PCR; TCRdb keeps only in-frame clonotypes and omits some of them. The sample contains roughly 190,000 clones, around 79% of which appear only once. About this clone: What it binds is not known.

Looked up from germline, CDR1 is WNHNN and CDR2 is SYGVQD (reference sequence). The CDR3 is 16 residues long. Trimming left V 5 bases short and J 8 bases short, with 24 bases between. Sequencing was carried out using PBMCs. The receptor's source is a woman between 50 and 59 years old in good health and CMV-seronegative. The V call is TRBV10-1, the J call TRBJ2-5, with D perhaps TRBD1 (5 bases). For the CDR3, the DNA is TGCGCCAGCAGTCCCGTTTGGGCGGACACCAAGAGAACCCAGTACTTC. This translates into CASSPVWADTKRTQYF.